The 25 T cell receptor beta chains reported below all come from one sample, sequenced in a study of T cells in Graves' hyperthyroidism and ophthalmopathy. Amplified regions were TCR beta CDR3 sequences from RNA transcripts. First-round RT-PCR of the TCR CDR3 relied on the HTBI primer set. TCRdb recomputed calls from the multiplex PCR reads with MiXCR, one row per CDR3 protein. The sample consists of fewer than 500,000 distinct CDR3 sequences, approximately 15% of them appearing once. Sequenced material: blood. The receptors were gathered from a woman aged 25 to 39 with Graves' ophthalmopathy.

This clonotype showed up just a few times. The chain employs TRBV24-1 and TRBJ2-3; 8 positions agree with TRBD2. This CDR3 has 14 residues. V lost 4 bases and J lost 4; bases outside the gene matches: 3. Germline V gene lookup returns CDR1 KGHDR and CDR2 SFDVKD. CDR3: CATSEGTSSDTQYF. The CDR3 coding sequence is TGTGCCACCAGTGAGGGGACTAGTTCAGATACGCAGTATTTT.

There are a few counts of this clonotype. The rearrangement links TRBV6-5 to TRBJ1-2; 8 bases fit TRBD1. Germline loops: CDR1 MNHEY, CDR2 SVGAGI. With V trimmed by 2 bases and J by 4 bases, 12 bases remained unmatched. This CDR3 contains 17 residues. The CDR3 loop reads CASSYLARDRSSYGYTF. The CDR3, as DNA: TGTGCCAGCAGTTACCTGGCCCGGGACAGGTCCTCCTATGGCTACACCTTC.

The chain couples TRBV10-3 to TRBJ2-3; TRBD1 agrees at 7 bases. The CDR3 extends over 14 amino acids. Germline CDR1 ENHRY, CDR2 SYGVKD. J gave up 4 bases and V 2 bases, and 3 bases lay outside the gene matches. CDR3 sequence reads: CAISEEQGADTQYF. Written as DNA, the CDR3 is TGTGCCATCAGTGAGGAGCAGGGGGCAGATACGCAGTATTTT.

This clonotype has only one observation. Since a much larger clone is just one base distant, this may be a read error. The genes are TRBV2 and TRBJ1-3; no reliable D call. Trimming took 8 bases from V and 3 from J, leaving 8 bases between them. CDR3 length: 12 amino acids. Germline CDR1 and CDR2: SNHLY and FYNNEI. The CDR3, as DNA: TGTGCCAGCGGAGTGGATGGAAACACCATATATTTT. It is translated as CASGVDGNTIYF.

The CDR3 DNA follows: TGTGCCAGTAGTCACAGGGCAGGGAACACTGAAGCTTTCTTT. Encoded protein: CASSHRAGNTEAFF. The chain carries TRBV19 and TRBJ1-1, with D tentatively TRBD1 (6 bases). The CDR3 length is 14 residues. Trimming took off 5 bases at V and 1 base at J, with 11 bases between the two ends. Germline V CDR1 and CDR2: LNHDA, SQIVND (reference sequence). Based on the CDR3 plus reference TRBV19 and TRBJ1-1, the full variable domain is DGGITQSPKYLFRKEGQNVTLSCEQNLNHDAMYWYRQDPGQGLRLIYYSQIVNDFQKGDIAEGYSVSREKKESFPLTVTSAQKNPTAFYLCASSHRAGNTEAFFGQGTRLTVV.

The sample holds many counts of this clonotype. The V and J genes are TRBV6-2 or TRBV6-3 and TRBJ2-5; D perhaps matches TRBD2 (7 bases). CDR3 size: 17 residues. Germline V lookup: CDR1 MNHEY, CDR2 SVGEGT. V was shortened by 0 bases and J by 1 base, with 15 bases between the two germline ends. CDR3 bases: TGTGCCAGCAGTTACTCGGGGGGGCTAGCGGCCCAAGAGACCCAGTACTTC. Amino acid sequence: CASSYSGGLAAQETQYF.

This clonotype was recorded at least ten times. CDR3 in amino acids: CASSPLQDQETQYF. The CDR3 DNA reads TGTGCCAGCTCACCCCTTCAGGACCAAGAGACCCAGTACTTC. The gene calls are TRBV18 and TRBJ2-5, with D unclear. Looked up from germline, CDR1 is KGHSH and CDR2 is LQKENI. V was pared by 3 bases and J by 0 bases, with 8 bases between. The CDR3 totals 14 residues.

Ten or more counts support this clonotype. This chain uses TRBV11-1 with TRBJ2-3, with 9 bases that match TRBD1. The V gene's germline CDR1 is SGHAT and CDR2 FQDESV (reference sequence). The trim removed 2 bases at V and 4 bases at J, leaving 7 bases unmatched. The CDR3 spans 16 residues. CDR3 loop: CASSLSTGGIADTQYF. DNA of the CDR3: TGTGCCAGCAGCTTAAGTACAGGGGGCATCGCAGATACGCAGTATTTT.

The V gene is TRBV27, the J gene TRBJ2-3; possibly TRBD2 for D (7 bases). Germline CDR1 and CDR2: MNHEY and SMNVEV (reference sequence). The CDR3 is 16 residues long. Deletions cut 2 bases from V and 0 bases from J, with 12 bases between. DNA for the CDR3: TGTGCCAGCAGTTTAATGGCGGGGGCTAGCACAGATACGCAGTATTTT. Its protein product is CASSLMAGASTDTQYF.

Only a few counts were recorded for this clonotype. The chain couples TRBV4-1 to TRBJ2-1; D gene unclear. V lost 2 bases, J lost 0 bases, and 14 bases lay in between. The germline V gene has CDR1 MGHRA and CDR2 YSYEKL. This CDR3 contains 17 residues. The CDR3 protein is CASSQLPPPFSYNEQFF. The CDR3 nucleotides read TGCGCCAGCAGCCAACTACCGCCGCCGTTCTCCTACAATGAGCAGTTCTTC.

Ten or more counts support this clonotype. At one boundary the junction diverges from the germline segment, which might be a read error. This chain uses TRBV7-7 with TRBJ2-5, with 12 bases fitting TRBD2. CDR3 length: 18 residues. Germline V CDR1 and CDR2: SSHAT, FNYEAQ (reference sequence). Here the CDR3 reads CASSLGLASGGAQETQYF. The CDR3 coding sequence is TGTGCTAGCAGCTTAGGGCTGGCTAGCGGGGGGGCTCAAGAGACCCAGTACTTC.

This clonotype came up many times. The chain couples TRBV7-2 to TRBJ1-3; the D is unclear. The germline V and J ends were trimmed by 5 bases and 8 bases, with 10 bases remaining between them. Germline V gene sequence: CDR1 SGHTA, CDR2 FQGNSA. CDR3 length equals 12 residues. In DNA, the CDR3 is TGTGCCAGCAGCCCTTATGAGGACACCATATATTTT. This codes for CASSPYEDTIYF.

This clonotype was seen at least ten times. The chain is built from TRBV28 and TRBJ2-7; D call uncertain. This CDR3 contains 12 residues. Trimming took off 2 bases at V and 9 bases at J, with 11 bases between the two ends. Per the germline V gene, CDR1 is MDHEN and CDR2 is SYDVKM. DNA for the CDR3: TGTGCCAGCAGTTTAAGGGCATATCGGCAGTACTTC. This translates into CASSLRAYRQYF.

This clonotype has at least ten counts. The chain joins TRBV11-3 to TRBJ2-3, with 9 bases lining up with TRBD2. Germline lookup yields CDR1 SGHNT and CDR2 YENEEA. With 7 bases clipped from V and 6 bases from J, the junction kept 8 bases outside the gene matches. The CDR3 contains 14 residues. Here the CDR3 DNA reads TGTGCCAGCATGGGAGCGGGGGGATGGGATACGCAGTATTTT. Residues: CASMGAGGWDTQYF. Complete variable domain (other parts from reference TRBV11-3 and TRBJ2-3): EAGVVQSPRYKIIEKKQPVAFWCNPISGHNTLYWYLQNLGQGPELLIRYENEEAVDDSQLPKDRFSAERLKGVDSTLKIQPAELGDSAVYLCASMGAGGWDTQYFGPGTRLTVL.

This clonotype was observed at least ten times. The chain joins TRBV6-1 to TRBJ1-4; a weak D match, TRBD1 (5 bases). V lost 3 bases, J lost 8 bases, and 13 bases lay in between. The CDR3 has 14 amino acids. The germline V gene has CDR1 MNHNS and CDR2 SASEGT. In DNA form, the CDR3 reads TGTGCCAGCAGTGACAGGGCTTCTGACGAAAAACTGTTTTTT. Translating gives CASSDRASDEKLFF.

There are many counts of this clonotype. The CDR3 region is CSAKRQGRTEAFF. The CDR3, as DNA: TGCAGTGCTAAGCGACAGGGGAGGACTGAAGCTTTCTTT. The chain couples TRBV20-1 to TRBJ1-1; 8 positions match TRBD1. From germline, CDR1 is DFQATT and CDR2 SNEGSKA (reference sequence). The CDR3 spans 13 residues. V gave up 4 bases and J gave up 5 bases; unmatched junction bases: 6.

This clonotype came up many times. CDR3 nucleotide sequence: TGCGCCAGCAGCTTGTCAGGGGGTGGCAATCAGCCCCAGCATTTT. Protein: CASSLSGGGNQPQHF. This chain uses TRBV5-1 with TRBJ1-5, with TRBD1 matching 7 bases. The CDR3 contains 15 residues. The junction had 3 bases not matched to a gene; V was cut back by 1 base and J by 2 bases. Looked up from germline, CDR1 is SGHRS and CDR2 is YFSETQ.

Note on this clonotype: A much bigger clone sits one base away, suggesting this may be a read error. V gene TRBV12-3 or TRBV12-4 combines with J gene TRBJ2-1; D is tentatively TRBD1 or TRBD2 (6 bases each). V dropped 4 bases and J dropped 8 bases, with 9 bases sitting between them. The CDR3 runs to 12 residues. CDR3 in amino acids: CASSSRGDEQFF. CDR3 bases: TGTGCCAGCAGTTCAAGGGGGGATGAGCAGTTCTTC.

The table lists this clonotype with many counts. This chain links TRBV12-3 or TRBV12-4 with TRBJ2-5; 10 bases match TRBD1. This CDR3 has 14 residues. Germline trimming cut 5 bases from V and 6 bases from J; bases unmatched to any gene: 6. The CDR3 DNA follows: TGTGCCAGCAGTCAGGGACAGGGGTGGCAGACCCAGTACTTC. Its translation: CASSQGQGWQTQYF.

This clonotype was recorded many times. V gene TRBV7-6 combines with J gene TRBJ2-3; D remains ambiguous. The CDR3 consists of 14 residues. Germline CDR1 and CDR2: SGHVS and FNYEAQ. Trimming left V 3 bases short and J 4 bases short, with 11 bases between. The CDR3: CASSFDGMADTQYF. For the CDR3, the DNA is TGTGCCAGCAGCTTTGATGGAATGGCAGATACGCAGTATTTT.

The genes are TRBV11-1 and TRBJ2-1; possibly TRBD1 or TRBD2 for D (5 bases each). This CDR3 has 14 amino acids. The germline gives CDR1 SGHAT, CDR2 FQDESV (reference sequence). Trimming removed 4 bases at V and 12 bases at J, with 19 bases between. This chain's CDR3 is CASSSGRALFGQFF. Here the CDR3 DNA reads TGTGCCAGCAGCTCGGGACGCGCTCTTTTTGGGCAGTTCTTC.

The CDR3 DNA sequence: TGTGCCAGCAGTTTAGGACATAAAAACATTCAGTACTTC. Its translation: CASSLGHKNIQYF. This rearrangement joins TRBV28 to TRBJ2-4, with D perhaps matching TRBD1 (5 bases). The germline V and J ends were trimmed by 2 bases and 4 bases, with 6 bases remaining between them. Germline V gives CDR1 MDHEN, CDR2 SYDVKM. The CDR3 sequence is 13 residues long.

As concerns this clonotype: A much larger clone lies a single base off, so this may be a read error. As DNA, the CDR3 is TGTGCCAGCAGTCGGGGGCTCCCAGATACGCAGTATTTT. It yields the protein CASSRGLPDTQYF. V and J are TRBV27 and TRBJ2-3; D assignment may be TRBD1 or TRBD2 (6 bases each). The germline CDR1 and CDR2 sequences are MNHEY and SMNVEV (reference sequence). V was clipped by 5 bases and J by 4 bases, with 10 bases between them. The CDR3 loop spans 13 amino acids.

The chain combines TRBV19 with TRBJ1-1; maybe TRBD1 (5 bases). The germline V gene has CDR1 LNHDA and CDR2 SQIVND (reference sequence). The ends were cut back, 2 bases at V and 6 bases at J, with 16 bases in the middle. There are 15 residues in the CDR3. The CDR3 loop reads CASSIRVFGAAEAFF. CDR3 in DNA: TGTGCCAGTAGTATAAGGGTATTTGGGGCTGCTGAAGCTTTCTTT. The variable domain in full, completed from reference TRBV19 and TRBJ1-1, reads DGGITQSPKYLFRKEGQNVTLSCEQNLNHDAMYWYRQDPGQGLRLIYYSQIVNDFQKGDIAEGYSVSREKKESFPLTVTSAQKNPTAFYLCASSIRVFGAAEAFFGQGTRLTVV.

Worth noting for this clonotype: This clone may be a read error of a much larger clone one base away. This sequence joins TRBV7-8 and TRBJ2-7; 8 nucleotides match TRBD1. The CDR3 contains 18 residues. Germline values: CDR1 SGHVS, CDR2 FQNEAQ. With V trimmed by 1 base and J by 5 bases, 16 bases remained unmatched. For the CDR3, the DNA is TGTGCCAGCAGCTTAGTATGGGGGAGGACAGGGCTGGTCCACGAGCAGTACTTC. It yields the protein CASSLVWGRTGLVHEQYF.